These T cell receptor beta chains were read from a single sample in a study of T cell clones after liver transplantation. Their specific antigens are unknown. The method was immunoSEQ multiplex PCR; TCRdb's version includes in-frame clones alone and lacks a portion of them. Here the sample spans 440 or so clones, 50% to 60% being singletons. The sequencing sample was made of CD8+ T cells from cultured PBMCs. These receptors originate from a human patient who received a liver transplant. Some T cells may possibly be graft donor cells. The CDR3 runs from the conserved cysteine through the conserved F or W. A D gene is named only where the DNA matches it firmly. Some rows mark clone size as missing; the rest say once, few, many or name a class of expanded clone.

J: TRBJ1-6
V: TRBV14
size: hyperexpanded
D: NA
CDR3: CASSQWGIDSPLHF
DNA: TGTGCCAGCAGCCAATGGGGTATTGATTCACCCCTCCACTTT

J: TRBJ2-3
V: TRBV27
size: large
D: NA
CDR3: CASSLLGRSTDTQYF
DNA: TGTGCCAGCAGTTTATTGGGGCGGAGCACAGATACGCAGTATTTT

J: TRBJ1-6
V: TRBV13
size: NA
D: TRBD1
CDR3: CASSLATPGGYNSPLHF
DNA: TGTGCCAGCAGCTTAGCGACCCCAGGGGGCTATAATTCACCCCTCCACTTT

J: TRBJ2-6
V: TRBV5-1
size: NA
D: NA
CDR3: CASNPRVLTF
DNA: TGCGCCAGCAATCCGCGGGTCCTGACTTTC

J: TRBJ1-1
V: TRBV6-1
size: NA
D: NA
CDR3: CASSEGAGHSVDTEAFF
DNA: TGTGCCAGCAGTGAAGGAGCTGGACACTCTGTCGACACTGAAGCTTTCTTT

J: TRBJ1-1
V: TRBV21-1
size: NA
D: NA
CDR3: CASTIRTEAFF
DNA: TGTGCCAGCACAATTCGCACTGAAGCTTTCTTT

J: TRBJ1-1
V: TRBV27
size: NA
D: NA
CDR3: CASSRGGANTEAFF
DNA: TGTGCCAGCAGTCGAGGGGGTGCTAACACTGAAGCTTTCTTT

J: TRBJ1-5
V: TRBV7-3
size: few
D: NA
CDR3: CASSHSSHSNQPQHF
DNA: TGTGCCAGCAGCCACAGCTCGCATAGCAATCAGCCCCAGCATTTT

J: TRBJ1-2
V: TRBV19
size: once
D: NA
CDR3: CASSMAAWGRGGYTF
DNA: TGTGCCAGTAGTATGGCCGCGTGGGGGCGCGGGGGCTACACCTTC

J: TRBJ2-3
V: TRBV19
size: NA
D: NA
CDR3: CASSMPSSDTQYF
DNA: TGTGCCAGTAGTATGCCCAGCTCGGATACGCAGTATTTT

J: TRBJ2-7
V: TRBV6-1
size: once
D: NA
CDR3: CASLFLPGAYEQYF
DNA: TGTGCCAGCCTTTTTCTGCCCGGGGCCTACGAGCAGTACTTC

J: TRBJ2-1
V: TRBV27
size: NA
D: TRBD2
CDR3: CANSFAGGRVYEQFF
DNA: TGTGCCAACAGTTTTGCTGGCGGGAGGGTTTATGAGCAGTTCTTC

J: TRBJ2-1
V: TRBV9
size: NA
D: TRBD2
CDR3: CASSVGGRTYNEQFF
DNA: TGTGCCAGCAGCGTAGGCGGGAGGACCTACAATGAGCAGTTCTTC

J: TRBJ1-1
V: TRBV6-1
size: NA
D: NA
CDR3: CASGRLQGKNTEAFF
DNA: TGTGCCAGCGGACGATTACAGGGTAAAAACACTGAAGCTTTCTTT

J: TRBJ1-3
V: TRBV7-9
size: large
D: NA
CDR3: CASSLVTGGNTIYF
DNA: TGTGCCAGCAGCTTAGTAACAGGTGGAAACACCATATATTTT

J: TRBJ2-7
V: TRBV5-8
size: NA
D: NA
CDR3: CASSLYGAQNEQYF
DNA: TGTGCCAGCAGCTTGTACGGGGCGCAGAACGAGCAGTACTTC

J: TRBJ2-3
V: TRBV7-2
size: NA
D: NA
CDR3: CASSPVRLGLLQYF
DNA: TGTGCCAGCAGTCCCGTACGACTTGGTCTTTTGCAGTATTTT

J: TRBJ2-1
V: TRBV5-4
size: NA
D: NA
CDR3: CASSLRSYSYNEQFF
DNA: TGTGCCAGCAGTCTTAGATCATACTCCTACAATGAGCAGTTCTTC

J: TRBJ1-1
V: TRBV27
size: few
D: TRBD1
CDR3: CASSSGQENTEAFF
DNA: TGTGCCAGCAGTTCGGGACAGGAGAACACTGAAGCTTTCTTT

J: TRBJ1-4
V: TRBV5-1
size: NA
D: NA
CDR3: CASSLGAGEKLFF
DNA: TGCGCCAGCAGCTTGGGGGCGGGTGAAAAACTGTTTTTT

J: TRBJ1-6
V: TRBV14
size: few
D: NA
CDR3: CASSQWGIDSPHF
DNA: TGTGCCAGCAGCCAATGGGGTATTGATTCACCCCACTTT

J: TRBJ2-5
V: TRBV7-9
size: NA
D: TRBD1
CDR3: CASSLGDRAGKETQYF
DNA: TGTGCCAGCAGCTTAGGGGACAGGGCGGGGAAAGAGACCCAGTACTTC

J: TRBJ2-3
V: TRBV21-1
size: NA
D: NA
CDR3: CASRSGTSATDTQYF
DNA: TGTGCCAGCAGGTCCGGGACTAGCGCCACAGATACGCAGTATTTT

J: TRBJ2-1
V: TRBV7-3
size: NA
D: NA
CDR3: CASSLSAREQFF
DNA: TGTGCCAGCAGCTTAAGTGCTAGAGAGCAGTTCTTC

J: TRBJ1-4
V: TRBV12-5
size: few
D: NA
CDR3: CASGVFGEKLFF
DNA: TGTGCTAGTGGTGTATTCGGGGAAAAACTGTTTTTT

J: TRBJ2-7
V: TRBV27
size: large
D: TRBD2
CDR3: CASSLSGGSGYEQYF
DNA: TGTGCCAGCAGTTTATCAGGCGGGAGTGGGTACGAGCAGTACTTC

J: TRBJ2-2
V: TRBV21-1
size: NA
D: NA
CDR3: CASRQSYTGLTGELFF
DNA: TGTGCCAGCAGACAGTCCTACACAGGCTTGACCGGGGAGCTGTTTTTT

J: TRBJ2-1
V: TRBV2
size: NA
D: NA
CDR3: CASSWHNEQFF
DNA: TGTGCCAGCAGTTGGCACAATGAGCAGTTCTTC

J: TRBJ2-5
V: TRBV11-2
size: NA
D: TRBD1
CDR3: CASSLGTGWGETQYF
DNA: TGTGCCAGCAGCCTGGGGACAGGGTGGGGGGAGACCCAGTACTTC

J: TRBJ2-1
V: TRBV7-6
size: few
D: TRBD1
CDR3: CASRQPLQGPFNRDPRYEQFF
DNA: TGTGCCAGCAGACAGCCATTACAGGGGCCGTTCAACCGGGACCCGCGGTATGAGCAGTTCTTC

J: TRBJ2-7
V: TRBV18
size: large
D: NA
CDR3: CASSQDSNEQYF
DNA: TGTGCCAGCTCACAGGACAGCAACGAGCAGTACTTC

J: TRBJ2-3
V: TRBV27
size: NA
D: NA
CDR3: CASSLIPAHDTQYF
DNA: TGTGCCAGCAGTTTAATCCCCGCCCATGATACGCAGTATTTT

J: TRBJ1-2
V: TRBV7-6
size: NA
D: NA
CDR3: CASSSGYARKTYGYTF
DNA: TGTGCCAGCAGCAGCGGGTATGCTCGAAAGACCTATGGCTACACCTTC

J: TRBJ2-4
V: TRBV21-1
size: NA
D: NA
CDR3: CASSSPVATQRKNIQYF
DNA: TGTGCCAGCAGCTCACCGGTAGCTACGCAAAGAAAAAACATTCAGTACTTC

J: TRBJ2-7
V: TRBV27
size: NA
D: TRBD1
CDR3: CASSLDRGNYEQYF
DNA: TGTGCCAGCAGTCTGGACAGGGGTAACTACGAGCAGTACTTC

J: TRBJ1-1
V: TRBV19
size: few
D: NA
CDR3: CASSIGGASTEAFF
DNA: TGTGCCAGTAGTATAGGAGGGGCGAGCACTGAAGCTTTCTTT

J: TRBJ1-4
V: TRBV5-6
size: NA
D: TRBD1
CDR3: CASSDWGQEKLFF
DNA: TGTGCCAGCAGCGATTGGGGACAGGAAAAACTGTTTTTT

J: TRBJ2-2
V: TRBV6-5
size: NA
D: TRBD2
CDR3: CASSYSRGGSGELFF
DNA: TGTGCCAGCAGTTACTCTCGGGGGGGGAGCGGGGAGCTGTTTTTT

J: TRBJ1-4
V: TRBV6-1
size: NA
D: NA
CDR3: CASLAGEKLFF
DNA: TGTGCCAGCCTAGCCGGTGAAAAACTGTTTTTT

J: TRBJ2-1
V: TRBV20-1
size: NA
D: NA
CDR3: CSAIYNEQFF
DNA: TGCAGTGCGATATACAATGAGCAGTTCTTC

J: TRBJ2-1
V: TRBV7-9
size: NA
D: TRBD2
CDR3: CASSLADGRVNEQFF
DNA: TGTGCCAGCAGCTTAGCTGACGGGAGGGTCAATGAGCAGTTCTTC

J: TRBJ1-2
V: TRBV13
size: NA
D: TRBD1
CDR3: CASSLGTGGYGYTF
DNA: TGTGCCAGCAGCTTAGGGACAGGGGGCTATGGCTACACCTTC

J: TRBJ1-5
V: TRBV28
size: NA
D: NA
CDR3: CASRTPGTNQPQHF
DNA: TGTGCCAGCAGAACCCCCGGGACCAATCAGCCCCAGCATTTT

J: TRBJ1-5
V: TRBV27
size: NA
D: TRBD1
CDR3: CASSTGQGPLQPQHF
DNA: TGTGCCAGCAGTACAGGACAGGGCCCTTTACAACCCCAGCATTTT